Following are 18 T cell receptor beta chains from one sample sequenced in a study of CD8 T cells in Susac syndrome. Random hexamers were used to reverse transcribe the RNA input (about 0.5 to 1 ug). TCRdb reanalysed the immunoSEQ multiplex PCR reads using MiXCR and keeps one entry per CDR3 protein. In the table there are more than 150,000 distinct CDR3 sequences, 85% to 95% of which are singletons. The sample comprised CD8+ T cells from PBMCs. The source is a human donor with Susac syndrome.

This clonotype was recorded only once. This chain joins TRBV27 and TRBJ1-4; unclear D gene. V lost 5 bases to trimming and J lost 1 base, with 11 bases between them. Germline V lookup: CDR1 MNHEY, CDR2 SMNVEV (reference sequence). The CDR3 totals 15 residues. CDR3 nucleotide sequence: TGTGCCAGCAGTCCACGAGGCGTAACTAATGAAAAACTGTTTTTT. Translated: CASSPRGVTNEKLFF.

The chain joins TRBV19 to TRBJ2-7; TRBD2 matches at 9 bases. Per the germline V gene, CDR1 is LNHDA and CDR2 is SQIVND (reference sequence). J was trimmed by 0 bases and V by 7 bases; bases with no gene match: 7. The CDR3 has 15 residues. The CDR3 protein is CASKKERGDSYEQYF. In DNA form, the CDR3 reads TGTGCCAGTAAGAAAGAGCGGGGGGACTCCTACGAGCAGTACTTC.

The genes are TRBV5-1 and TRBJ2-3, with TRBD1 matching 8 bases. Germline CDR1 reads SGHRS; CDR2 reads YFSETQ. There are 15 residues in the CDR3. J lost 6 bases, V lost 4 bases, and 10 bases had no gene match. The CDR3 region is CASSEQGEGEDTQYF. DNA for the CDR3: TGCGCCAGCAGCGAACAGGGGGAAGGAGAGGATACGCAGTATTTT.

This sequence joins TRBV7-9 and TRBJ2-5; D may be TRBD2 (5 bases). The length of the CDR3 is 14 residues. Trimming shortened V by 5 bases and J by 5 bases, and 15 bases separated the two germline ends. The germline CDR1 and CDR2 sequences are SEHNR and FQNEAQ (reference sequence). CDR3 region: CASSPHPEEETQYF. Written as DNA, the CDR3 is TGTGCCAGCAGCCCCCACCCGGAGGAGGAGACCCAGTACTTC.

The chain has TRBV6-1 and TRBJ1-1; a weak D match, TRBD1 (6 bases). Germline CDR1 MNHNS, CDR2 SASEGT. CDR3 length: 14 residues. V lost 3 bases and J 5 bases, leaving 13 bases between the germline ends. DNA for the CDR3: TGTGCCAGCAGTGAGGAGTATCAGGGGACTGAAGCTTTCTTT. This translates into CASSEEYQGTEAFF.

The chain employs TRBV7-8 and TRBJ2-3, with a tentative D call TRBD1 (5 bases). V gave up 5 bases and J gave up 2 bases, with 17 bases separating them. This CDR3 is 16 amino acids long. CDR1 is SGHVS, CDR2 FQNEAQ, per germline. CDR3 amino acids: CASSAQASAVTDTQYF. The CDR3 DNA reads TGTGCCAGCAGCGCACAGGCGTCGGCGGTCACAGATACGCAGTATTTT.

The chain has TRBV7-9 and TRBJ1-1, with D perhaps matching TRBD1 (6 bases). Germline loops: CDR1 SEHNR, CDR2 FQNEAQ (reference sequence). The germline V and J ends were trimmed by 5 bases and 8 bases, with 15 bases remaining between them. The CDR3 runs 13 residues. The DNA for the CDR3 is TGTGCCAGCAGCCCCGTGACAGGTTTGGAAGCTTTCTTT. Amino acids: CASSPVTGLEAFF.

The chain couples TRBV9 to TRBJ2-7; 9 bases align to TRBD1. The CDR3 contains 15 residues. The germline CDR1 and CDR2 sequences are SGDLS and YYNGEE. Trimming at V came to 0 bases and at J to 3 bases, leaving 4 bases not matched to a gene. In DNA, the CDR3 is TGTGCCAGCAGCGTAGCTCCGGGACAGGGCTACGAGCAGTACTTC. Translating gives CASSVAPGQGYEQYF.

V and J are TRBV15 and TRBJ2-6, with a possible D match to TRBD1 (5 bases). CDR3 length equals 16 residues. Trimming cost V 0 bases and J 4 bases, with 10 bases left between them. The germline V gene has CDR1 LNHNV and CDR2 YYDKDF (reference sequence). CDR3 protein: CATSREGTGGANVLTF. Here the CDR3 DNA reads TGTGCCACCAGCAGAGAGGGTACAGGAGGGGCCAACGTCCTGACTTTC.

DNA for the CDR3: TGTGCCAGCAGCTTCTACACGAACACTGAAGCTTTCTTT. Translated: CASSFYTNTEAFF. The genes are TRBV9 and TRBJ1-1; no reliable D call. Germline V gene lookup returns CDR1 SGDLS and CDR2 YYNGEE. The CDR3 covers 13 residues. V was pared by 4 bases and J by 1 base, with 8 bases between.

CDR3 sequence reads: CASSFIPGRRNTEAFF. In DNA, the CDR3 is TGCGCCAGCAGCTTTATTCCGGGACGGAGGAACACTGAAGCTTTCTTT. The chain joins TRBV4-1 to TRBJ1-1; possible D gene TRBD1, 5 bases. The germline V gene has CDR1 MGHRA and CDR2 YSYEKL. V was cut by 5 bases and J by 1 base, with 17 bases left in between. The CDR3 has 16 residues.

This clonotype was seen a single time. V gene TRBV29-1 combines with J gene TRBJ2-7, with 10 bases that match TRBD2. Germline CDR1 is SQVTM and CDR2 is ANQGSEA. After removal of 2 bases from V and 3 bases from J, the junction contained 7 bases not matched to a gene. The CDR3 runs to 15 residues. In nucleotides, the CDR3 is TGCAGCGTTGAATTGCTAGCGGGGGCCCTCTACGAGCAGTACTTC. It is translated as CSVELLAGALYEQYF.

The chain joins TRBV3-1 to TRBJ1-2; TRBD1 might be the D (6 bases). This CDR3 has 15 residues. Trimming took off 4 bases at V and 7 bases at J, with 19 bases between the two ends. The V gene's germline CDR1 is LGHDT and CDR2 YNNKEL (reference sequence). CDR3 amino acids: CASSPKRSGASGYTF. Here the CDR3 DNA reads TGTGCCAGCAGCCCAAAACGGTCGGGGGCGAGTGGCTACACCTTC.

The chain links TRBV7-9 to TRBJ2-3; D is ambiguous. Trimming removed 1 base from V and 1 base from J, with 9 bases in between. CDR1 and CDR2 (germline): SEHNR, FQNEAQ (reference sequence). The CDR3 is 15 amino acids. CDR3 coding DNA: TGTGCCAGCAGCTTAGTAGTCTTTGGCACAGATACGCAGTATTTT. It codes for CASSLVVFGTDTQYF.

This clonotype was recorded only once. The CDR3 DNA reads as TGTGCCATCAGTGAGCCAGCGGGGGGCCACGAGCAGTACTTC. Amino acids: CAISEPAGGHEQYF. V and J are TRBV10-3 and TRBJ2-7, with 9 bases that match TRBD2. The V segment lost 2 bases and the J segment 5 bases; nucleotides outside the gene matches: 4. The CDR3 loop spans 14 amino acids. From germline, CDR1 is ENHRY and CDR2 SYGVKD.

The chain employs TRBV30 and TRBJ2-4; 8 nucleotides line up with TRBD1. The CDR3 totals 15 residues. V shed 1 base and J 3 bases; nucleotides not matched to a gene: 5. CDR1 GTSNPN and CDR2 SVGIG come from the germline V gene (reference sequence). The CDR3 nucleotides read TGTGCCTGGAGTGCCCCCGGGACAGGCAAAAACATTCAGTACTTC. Translating it yields CAWSAPGTGKNIQYF.

V is TRBV24-1 and J is TRBJ2-1; TRBD2 matches at 14 bases. J gave up 9 bases and V 11 bases, and 5 bases lay outside the gene matches. Germline assignment: CDR1 KGHDR and CDR2 SFDVKD. CDR3 size: 13 residues. The CDR3 nucleotides read TGTGCCAGCGGGACTAGCGGGGGTAGTGAGCAGTTCTTC. It translates to CASGTSGGSEQFF.

This clonotype was detected only once. The J gene is TRBJ1-2, the V gene TRBV9; D unresolved. V was trimmed by 1 base and J by 7 bases, leaving 11 bases between them. This CDR3 comprises 13 residues. Germline CDR1 SGDLS, CDR2 YYNGEE. The CDR3 loop reads CASSVTIGVGYTF. The CDR3 nucleotides are TGTGCCAGCAGCGTAACGATTGGAGTTGGCTACACCTTC.